This entry features one TCR beta chain sequence. V lost 2 bases and J lost 2; bases outside the gene matches: 6. CDR3 length: 16 residues. Germline V CDR1 and CDR2: ENHRY, SYGVKD. Original processing notes: Amplification of reference gene primers was used by the study to estimate nucleated cell counts. Measured with immunoSEQ multiplex PCR; TCRdb has only the in-frame clones, and not every one. Clone size and V and J calls were adopted from that table, with D and trimming inferred from the DNA. The data contain under 250,000 clones, roughly 90% of them seen just once; the ten biggest clones take up 2.7%. This entry belongs to a study of blood T cell repertoires in COVID-19. Study as a whole: COVID-19 samples from acute and convalescent phases originated in the United States, Italy and Spain.

The clonotype originates from a woman in her sixties with acute or convalescent COVID-19. The genes are TRBV10-3 and TRBJ1-2, with 9 bases aligning to TRBD1. The specimen was peripheral blood. CDR3 in amino acids: CAISEGIGTGNYGYTF. The DNA of the CDR3 is TGTGCCATCAGTGAGGGGATTGGGACAGGGAACTATGGCTACACCTTC.